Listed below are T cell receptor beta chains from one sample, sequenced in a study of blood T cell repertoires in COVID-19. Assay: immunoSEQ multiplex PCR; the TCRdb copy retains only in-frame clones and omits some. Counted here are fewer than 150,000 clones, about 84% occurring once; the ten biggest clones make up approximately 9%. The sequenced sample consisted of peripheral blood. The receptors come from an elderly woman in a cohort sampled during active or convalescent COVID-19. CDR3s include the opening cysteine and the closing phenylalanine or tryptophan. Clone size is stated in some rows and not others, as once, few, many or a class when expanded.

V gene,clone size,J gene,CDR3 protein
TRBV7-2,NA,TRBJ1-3,CASSFTLGGSSGNTIYF
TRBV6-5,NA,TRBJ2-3,CASRLLAGATDTQYF
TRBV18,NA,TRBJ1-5,CASSPPGPGQGAGQPQHF
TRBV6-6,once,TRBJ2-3,CASNDRGATDTQYF
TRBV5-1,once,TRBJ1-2,CASSLEGRASYGYTF
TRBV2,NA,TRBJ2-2,CASSWTGDTGELFF
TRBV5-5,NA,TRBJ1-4,CASSSQGAGEKLFF
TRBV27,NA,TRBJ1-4,CASSPGVGSRNEKLFF
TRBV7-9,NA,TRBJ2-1,CASSIKRGGLSEQFF
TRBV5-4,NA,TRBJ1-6,CASSSTDRASSYNSPLHF
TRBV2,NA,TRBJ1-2,CASRGQTDGYTF
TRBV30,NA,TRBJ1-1,CAWSLDRGRTEAFF
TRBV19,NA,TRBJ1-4,CASDAFRGNGEKLFF